These 29 T cell receptor beta chains were sequenced from one sample in a study of cytomegalovirus exposure and HLA in healthy donors. PCR used 60 Vbeta primers and 13 Jbeta primers. Repertoires were generated with immunoSEQ multiplex PCR, while TCRdb's copy carries only in-frame clones and drops some. The sample includes under 85,000 clones, 79% of them seen just once. The sequenced sample was PBMCs. Receptors originate from a woman between 40 and 50 years old in good health and CMV-seropositive.

The chain links TRBV5-8 to TRBJ2-5, with D uncertain. Germline CDR1 is SGHTS and CDR2 is YDEGEE. The V end lost 0 bases, the J end lost 3 bases, and 12 bases lay between the germline ends. The CDR3 consists of 15 residues. The CDR3 spells CASSLAITAEETQYF. CDR3 in DNA: TGTGCCAGCAGCTTGGCGATTACAGCTGAAGAGACCCAGTACTTC.

The chain links TRBV10-3 to TRBJ1-1; a weak D match, TRBD1 (5 bases). Trimming stripped 7 bases from V and 1 base from J, with 7 bases between. Germline assignment: CDR1 ENHRY and CDR2 SYGVKD. The CDR3 has 12 residues. CDR3 in amino acids: CAIKDKNTEAFF. DNA of the CDR3: TGTGCCATCAAGGACAAGAACACTGAAGCTTTCTTT.

The chain uses TRBV5-1 and TRBJ1-5; D is uncertain. Germline V gene lookup returns CDR1 SGHRS and CDR2 YFSETQ. The CDR3 loop spans 14 amino acids. Trimming shortened V by 0 bases and J by 3 bases, and 7 bases separated the two germline ends. The chain's CDR3 is CASSLGGFNQPQHF. The DNA of the CDR3 is TGCGCCAGCAGCTTGGGAGGGTTCAATCAGCCCCAGCATTTT.

This chain joins TRBV19 and TRBJ1-1, with D hard to call. This CDR3 comprises 15 residues. Germline V CDR1 and CDR2: LNHDA, SQIVND (reference sequence). V gave up 5 bases and J gave up 6 bases, with 19 bases separating them. The CDR3 here is CASSVPRRRSSEAFF. In nucleotides, the CDR3 is TGTGCCAGTAGTGTACCCCGGAGGAGGTCATCTGAAGCTTTCTTT.

The V call is TRBV9, the J call TRBJ2-3, with 8 positions matching TRBD2. With V trimmed by 2 bases and J by 3 bases, 8 bases remained unmatched. Germline loops: CDR1 SGDLS, CDR2 YYNGEE. This CDR3 is 16 amino acids long. The CDR3 loop reads CASSVHGRVGTDTQYF. The CDR3 nucleotides read TGTGCCAGCAGCGTCCACGGGAGGGTGGGTACAGATACGCAGTATTTT.

The chain combines TRBV4-1 with TRBJ2-1; 9 bases line up with TRBD2. The CDR3 has 15 residues. V gave up 1 base and J gave up 5 bases; unmatched junction bases: 3. Germline V gene data show CDR1 as MGHRA and CDR2 as YSYEKL. In nucleotides, the CDR3 is TGCGCCAGCAGCCAAGTGGGACTAGCCAACAATGAGCAGTTCTTC. Amino acid sequence: CASSQVGLANNEQFF.

The chain has TRBV7-2 and TRBJ1-5; D remains ambiguous. This CDR3 spans 13 amino acids. Germline-derived CDR1 and CDR2 are SGHTA and FQGNSA. With 1 base removed from V and 11 bases from J, the gap between germline ends came to 12 bases. For the CDR3, the DNA is TGTGCCAGCAGCTTAGATCCACGGCAGGCCCAGCATTTT. Encoded protein: CASSLDPRQAQHF.

The genes are TRBV19 and TRBJ1-1; D gene uncertain. The CDR3 sequence is 13 residues long. Germline assignment: CDR1 LNHDA and CDR2 SQIVND (reference sequence). Trimming pared 7 bases from V and 0 bases from J, leaving 9 bases between. For the CDR3, the DNA is TGTGCCAGTATACCCGGGGTGAACACTGAAGCTTTCTTT. Its protein is CASIPGVNTEAFF.

V gene TRBV2 combines with J gene TRBJ1-1, with unresolved D. Trimming cost V 1 base and J 4 bases, with 10 bases left between them. The CDR3 is 14 residues long. CDR1 is SNHLY, CDR2 FYNNEI, per germline. The CDR3 DNA is TGTGCCAGCAGTGAAGAATGGAGAGGCACTGAAGCTTTCTTT. Residues: CASSEEWRGTEAFF. The whole variable domain, filled in from reference TRBV2 and TRBJ1-1, reads EPEVTQTPSHQVTQMGQEVILRCVPISNHLYFYWYRQILGQKVEFLVSFYNNEISEKSEIFDDQFSVERPDGSNFTLKIRSTKLEDSAMYFCASSEEWRGTEAFFGQGTRLTVV.

DNA of the CDR3: TGTGCCAGTAGTATCCGGGGGACGAACACCGGGGAGCTGTTTTTT. Translation gives CASSIRGTNTGELFF. The chain couples TRBV19 to TRBJ2-2; D perhaps matches TRBD2 (6 bases). Germline CDR1 reads LNHDA; CDR2 reads SQIVND (reference sequence). The CDR3 loop spans 15 amino acids. V was clipped by 3 bases and J by 0 bases, with 8 bases between them.

The V and J genes are TRBV29-1 and TRBJ2-1; TRBD1 aligns across 8 bases. The CDR3 extends over 14 amino acids. V shed 4 bases, J shed 7 bases, and the junction held 9 bases outside the gene matches. Per the germline V gene, CDR1 is SQVTM and CDR2 is ANQGSEA. In DNA form, the CDR3 reads TGCAGCGTTGGGACAGGGCACAAGACTAATGAGCAGTTCTTC. Translating gives CSVGTGHKTNEQFF.

V is TRBV18 and J is TRBJ1-5; 10 bases are shared with TRBD1. Germline-derived CDR1 and CDR2 are KGHSH and LQKENI. The ends lost 1 base at V and 2 bases at J; junction bases unmatched: 5. The CDR3 extends over 17 amino acids. The DNA of the CDR3 is TGTGCCAGCTCACCACGACAGGGGGCGAGTGGCAATCAGCCCCAGCATTTT. Its protein is CASSPRQGASGNQPQHF.

The CDR3 reads CASSPTGGSYNEQFF. DNA for the CDR3: TGTGCCAGCAGTCCGACAGGGGGCTCGTACAATGAGCAGTTCTTC. V is TRBV6-5 and J is TRBJ2-1; 10 positions match TRBD1. The CDR3 runs 15 residues. Germline CDR1 reads MNHEY; CDR2 reads SVGAGI. The J segment lost 4 bases and the V segment lost 5 bases, leaving 5 bases of the junction unmatched.

This clone appeared once. The rearrangement joins TRBV5-1 to TRBJ2-2; TRBD2 might be the D (5 bases). The germline V gene encodes CDR1 SGHRS and CDR2 YFSETQ. This CDR3 comprises 15 residues. V lost 0 bases and J lost 3, with 9 bases in between. In DNA, the CDR3 is TGCGCCAGCAGCTTGGGGAACGGGGACACCGGGGAGCTGTTTTTT. This gives the protein CASSLGNGDTGELFF.

The rearrangement uses TRBV11-2 and TRBJ2-7; 7 bases agree with TRBD2. Germline assignment: CDR1 SGHAT and CDR2 FQNNGV. Trimming removed 1 base from V and 0 bases from J; junction bases left unmatched: 3. This CDR3 spans 15 amino acids. CDR3 DNA: TGTGCCAGCAGCTTAGTGGGGGGGAGCTCCTACGAGCAGTACTTC. Protein: CASSLVGGSSYEQYF.

The genes are TRBV2 and TRBJ1-3; D remains ambiguous. The CDR3 is 14 amino acids. Trimming cost V 1 base and J 4 bases, with 8 bases left between them. Germline V gene data show CDR1 as SNHLY and CDR2 as FYNNEI. The CDR3 reads CASSEGLEGNTIYF. The CDR3 region has the DNA TGTGCCAGCAGTGAAGGATTGGAGGGAAACACCATATATTTT.

This rearrangement joins TRBV5-1 to TRBJ2-5; weak D call: TRBD2 (6 bases). Trimming cost V 5 bases and J 4 bases, with 15 bases left between them. The germline gives CDR1 SGHRS, CDR2 YFSETQ. There are 14 residues in the CDR3. The CDR3 is CASRTGGWGETQYF. CDR3 sequence (DNA): TGCGCCAGCAGGACTGGGGGGTGGGGAGAGACCCAGTACTTC.

This clone has only one observation. This sequence joins TRBV2 and TRBJ2-2; 9 bases are a match to TRBD1. The CDR3 extends over 15 amino acids. V dropped 6 bases and J dropped 5; count of bases not matched to a gene: 7. Germline CDR1 reads SNHLY; CDR2 reads FYNNEI. This CDR3 is CASRLGQGGTGELFF. The CDR3 DNA reads as TGTGCCAGCAGGCTGGGACAGGGTGGAACCGGGGAGCTGTTTTTT.

The chain is built from TRBV2 and TRBJ1-6; a possible D gene is TRBD1 (6 bases). The length of the CDR3 is 14 residues. CDR1 SNHLY and CDR2 FYNNEI come from the germline V gene. The germline V and J ends were trimmed by 6 bases and 7 bases, with 13 bases remaining between them. DNA for the CDR3: TGTGCCAGCAGCTTCCCTACAGGGAATTCACCCCTCCACTTT. This gives the protein CASSFPTGNSPLHF.

This chain uses TRBV2 with TRBJ1-5; D remains ambiguous. Germline lookup yields CDR1 SNHLY and CDR2 FYNNEI. This CDR3 has 13 residues. V lost 9 bases to trimming and J lost 9 bases, with 18 bases between them. This CDR3 is CASRELDRLPQHF. The CDR3 DNA reads as TGTGCCAGTCGGGAACTGGACCGATTGCCCCAGCATTTT. Supplemented by reference TRBV2 and TRBJ1-5, the full variable domain reads EPEVTQTPSHQVTQMGQEVILRCVPISNHLYFYWYRQILGQKVEFLVSFYNNEISEKSEIFDDQFSVERPDGSNFTLKIRSTKLEDSAMYFCASRELDRLPQHFGDGTRLSIL.

The V call is TRBV19, the J call TRBJ2-6; the D gene is possibly TRBD2 (6 bases). Trimming left V 4 bases short and J 8 bases short, with 9 bases between. CDR3 length equals 13 residues. CDR1 and CDR2 (germline): LNHDA, SQIVND (reference sequence). In DNA form, the CDR3 reads TGTGCCAGTAGTAAGGAGGGGTCCAACGTCCTGACTTTC. Protein sequence: CASSKEGSNVLTF.

This chain connects TRBV5-6 to TRBJ2-5, with D possibly matching TRBD2 (6 bases). The V end lost 2 bases, the J end lost 4 bases, and 9 bases lay between the germline ends. The CDR3 totals 13 residues. CDR1 and CDR2 from the germline V gene are SGHDT and YYEEEE. CDR3 DNA: TGTGCCAGCAGCTTTCAAGCGGGAGAGACCCAGTACTTC. Translated, it gives CASSFQAGETQYF.

This clone appeared once. The genes are TRBV28 and TRBJ1-5; 9 bases map to TRBD1. The V segment lost 2 bases and the J segment 4 bases; nucleotides outside the gene matches: 3. Germline CDR1 reads MDHEN; CDR2 reads SYDVKM. CDR3 size: 15 residues. CDR3 coding DNA: TGTGCCAGCAGTTTAGGGACAGGGTTGAATCAGCCCCAGCATTTT. Encoded protein: CASSLGTGLNQPQHF.

This clone was seen once. The V call is TRBV5-8, the J call TRBJ2-7; 8 nucleotides agree with TRBD2. Germline values: CDR1 SGHTS, CDR2 YDEGEE. V lost 4 bases and J lost 2; bases outside the gene matches: 11. This CDR3 spans 16 amino acids. The CDR3 nucleotides read TGTGCCAGCAGCCGGGAGGGGTGGCGGGGAGCCTACGAGCAGTACTTC. Translated: CASSREGWRGAYEQYF.

The rearrangement joins TRBV12-5 to TRBJ1-1; TRBD1 might be the D (6 bases). V lost 8 bases and J lost 5, with 18 bases in between. In germline, CDR1 is LGHNT, CDR2 FRNRAP. CDR3 length: 14 amino acids. The CDR3 coding sequence is TGTGCTAGTTCCGTTACAGGGACCGTAACTGAAGCTTTCTTT. This encodes CASSVTGTVTEAFF. Filled out from reference TRBV12-5 and TRBJ1-1, the complete variable domain reads DARVTQTPRHKVTEMGQEVTMRCQPILGHNTVFWYRQTMMQGLELLAYFRNRAPLDDSGMPKDRFSAEMPDATLATLKIQPSEPRDSAVYFCASSVTGTVTEAFFGQGTRLTVV.

The chain uses TRBV6-5 and TRBJ2-2; a weak D match, TRBD1 (7 bases). This CDR3 is built from 16 residues. With 2 bases removed from V and 3 bases from J, the gap between germline ends came to 13 bases. Germline CDR1 and CDR2: MNHEY and SVGAGI. The CDR3 region has the DNA TGTGCCAGCAGTTACGGACAGGCGGGATACACCGGGGAGCTGTTTTTT. This gives the protein CASSYGQAGYTGELFF.

CDR3 amino acids: CASSLDGEAGNTIYF. CDR3 nucleotide sequence: TGCGCCAGCAGCTTGGATGGAGAAGCTGGAAACACCATATATTTT. The chain employs TRBV5-1 and TRBJ1-3; D is uncertain. From germline, CDR1 is SGHRS and CDR2 YFSETQ. Between the trimmed V and J ends, which lost 0 bases and 2 bases, there was a span of 9 bases. The CDR3 extends over 15 amino acids.

The chain joins TRBV6-5 to TRBJ1-1, with D hard to call. Germline V CDR1 and CDR2: MNHEY, SVGAGI. V was trimmed by 6 bases and J by 2 bases, leaving 10 bases between them. CDR3 length: 13 residues. The CDR3 is CASRNGANTEAFF. DNA for the CDR3: TGTGCCAGCAGAAACGGTGCAAACACTGAAGCTTTCTTT.

The chain uses TRBV5-4 and TRBJ2-1; the D is unclear. This CDR3 is 12 amino acids long. CDR1 and CDR2 (germline): SGHNT, YYREEE (reference sequence). Trimming removed 2 bases from V and 8 bases from J, with 8 bases in between. CDR3 nucleotide sequence: TGTGCCAGCAGCTTTGCCAGTGATGAGCAGTTCTTC. It translates to CASSFASDEQFF.